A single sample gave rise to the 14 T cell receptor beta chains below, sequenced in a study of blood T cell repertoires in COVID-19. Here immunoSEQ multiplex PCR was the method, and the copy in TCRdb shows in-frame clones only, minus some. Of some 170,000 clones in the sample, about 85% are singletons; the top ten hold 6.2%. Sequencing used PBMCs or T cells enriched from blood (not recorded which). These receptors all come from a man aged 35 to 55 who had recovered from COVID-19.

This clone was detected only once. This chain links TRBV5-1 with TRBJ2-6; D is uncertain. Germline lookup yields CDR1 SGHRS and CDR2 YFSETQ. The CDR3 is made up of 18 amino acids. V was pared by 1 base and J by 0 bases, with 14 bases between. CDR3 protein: CASSLSPPRSSGANVLTF. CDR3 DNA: TGCGCCAGCAGCTTGAGCCCCCCACGGAGCTCTGGGGCCAACGTCCTGACTTTC.

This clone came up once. The CDR3 sequence is CASRGSGSYEQYF. CDR3 nucleotide sequence: TGCGCCAGCAGAGGCAGCGGCTCCTACGAGCAGTACTTC. V usage is TRBV10-1 and J usage is TRBJ2-7, with D possibly being TRBD2 (5 bases). The CDR3 spans 13 residues. Germline lookup yields CDR1 WNHNN and CDR2 SYGVQD (reference sequence). Trimming removed 6 bases at V and 0 bases at J, with 9 bases between.

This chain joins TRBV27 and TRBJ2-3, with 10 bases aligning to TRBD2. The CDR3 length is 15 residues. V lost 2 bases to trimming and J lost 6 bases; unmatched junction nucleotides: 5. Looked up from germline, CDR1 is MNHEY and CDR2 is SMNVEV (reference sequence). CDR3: CASSLGGLAHDTQYF. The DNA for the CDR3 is TGTGCCAGCAGTTTAGGGGGACTAGCGCACGATACGCAGTATTTT.

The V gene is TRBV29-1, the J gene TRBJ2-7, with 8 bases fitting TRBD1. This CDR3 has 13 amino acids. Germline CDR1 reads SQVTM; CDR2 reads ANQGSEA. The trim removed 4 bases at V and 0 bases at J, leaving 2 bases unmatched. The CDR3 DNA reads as TGCAGCGTTGGGGGGACAGGCTCCTACGAGCAGTACTTC. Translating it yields CSVGGTGSYEQYF.

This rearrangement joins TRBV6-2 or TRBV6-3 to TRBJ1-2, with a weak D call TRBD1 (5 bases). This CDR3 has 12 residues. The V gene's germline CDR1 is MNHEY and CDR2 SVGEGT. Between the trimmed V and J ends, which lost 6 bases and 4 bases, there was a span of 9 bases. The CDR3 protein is CASSPGLYGYTF. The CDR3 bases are TGTGCCAGCAGCCCGGGGCTCTATGGCTACACCTTC.

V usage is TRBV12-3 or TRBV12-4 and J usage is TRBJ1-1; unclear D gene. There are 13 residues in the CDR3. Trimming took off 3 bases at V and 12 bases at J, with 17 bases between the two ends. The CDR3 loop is CASSFLEGLATFF. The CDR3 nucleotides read TGTGCCAGCAGTTTTTTGGAGGGTTTGGCAACTTTCTTT.

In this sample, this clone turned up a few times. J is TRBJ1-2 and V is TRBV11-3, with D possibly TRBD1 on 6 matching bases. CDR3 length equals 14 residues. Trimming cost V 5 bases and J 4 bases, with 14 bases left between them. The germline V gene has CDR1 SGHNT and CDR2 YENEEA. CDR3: CASSRSGEGYGYTF. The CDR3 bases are TGTGCCAGCAGCAGATCAGGGGAGGGCTATGGCTACACCTTC.

This CDR3 is CASSLVSMTVYNEQFF. The CDR3 nucleotides are TGTGCCAGCAGCTTGGTTTCGATGACAGTCTACAATGAGCAGTTCTTC. The chain employs TRBV5-8 and TRBJ2-1, with D possibly TRBD1 on 5 matching bases. V was trimmed by 0 bases and J by 3 bases, leaving 13 bases between them. Germline CDR1 SGHTS, CDR2 YDEGEE. The CDR3 runs to 16 residues.

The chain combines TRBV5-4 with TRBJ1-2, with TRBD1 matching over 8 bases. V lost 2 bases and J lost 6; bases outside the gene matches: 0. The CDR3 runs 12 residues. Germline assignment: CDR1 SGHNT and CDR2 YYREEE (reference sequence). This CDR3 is CASSLQGDGYTF. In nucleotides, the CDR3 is TGTGCCAGCAGCTTACAGGGGGATGGCTACACCTTC.

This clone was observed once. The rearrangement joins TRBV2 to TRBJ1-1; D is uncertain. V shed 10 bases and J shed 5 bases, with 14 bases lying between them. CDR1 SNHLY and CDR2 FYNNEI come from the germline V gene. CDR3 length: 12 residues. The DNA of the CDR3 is TGTGCCACCAAACCGATCGGGACTGAAGCTTTCTTT. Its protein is CATKPIGTEAFF.

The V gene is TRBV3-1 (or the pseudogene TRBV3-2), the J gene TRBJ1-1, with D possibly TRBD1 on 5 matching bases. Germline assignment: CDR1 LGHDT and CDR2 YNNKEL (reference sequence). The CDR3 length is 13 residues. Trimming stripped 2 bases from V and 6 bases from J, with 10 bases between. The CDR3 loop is CASSQPQGAEAFF. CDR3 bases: TGTGCCAGCAGCCAACCGCAGGGCGCTGAAGCTTTCTTT.

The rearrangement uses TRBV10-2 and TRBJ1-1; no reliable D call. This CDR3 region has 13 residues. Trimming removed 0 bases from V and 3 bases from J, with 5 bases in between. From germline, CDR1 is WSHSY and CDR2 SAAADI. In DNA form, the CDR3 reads TGCGCCAGCAGTGAGTCCAGGTACACTGAAGCTTTCTTT. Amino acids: CASSESRYTEAFF.

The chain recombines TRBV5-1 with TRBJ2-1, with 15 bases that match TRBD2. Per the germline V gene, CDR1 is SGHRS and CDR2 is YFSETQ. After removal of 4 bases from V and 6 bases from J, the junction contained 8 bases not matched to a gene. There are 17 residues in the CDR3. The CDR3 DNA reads TGCGCCAGCAGCCACGTCCCGGGACTAGCGGGAGGCAATGAGCAGTTCTTC. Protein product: CASSHVPGLAGGNEQFF.

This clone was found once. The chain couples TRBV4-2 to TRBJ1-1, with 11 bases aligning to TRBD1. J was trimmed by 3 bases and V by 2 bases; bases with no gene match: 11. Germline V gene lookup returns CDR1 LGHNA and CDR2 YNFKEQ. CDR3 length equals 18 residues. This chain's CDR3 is CASSQSGQGAIGDTEAFF. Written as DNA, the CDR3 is TGTGCCAGCAGCCAATCTGGACAGGGGGCAATAGGAGACACTGAAGCTTTCTTT.